Described below is a single T cell receptor beta chain sequence and its context. The CDR3 has 14 residues. Germline V gene data show CDR1 as SGDLS and CDR2 as YYNGEE. Trimming pared 0 bases from V and 10 bases from J, leaving 13 bases between. The source of the sample is a study of blood T cell repertoires in COVID-19. Across the whole study: Some COVID-19 samples were acute and others convalescent; all came from the United States, Italy and Spain. The analysed material was cDNA or gDNA that came from T cells, B-cell-depleted T cells, or PBMCs.

Original analysis: Using reference gene primer amplification, nucleated cell counts were estimated. Generated by immunoSEQ multiplex PCR, the TCRdb table keeps only in-frame clones and is missing some. V and J calls and clone size are as listed in that table; D and trimming were resolved from the DNA. The sample shows around 81,000 clones, 70% to 90% of them seen only once. The rearrangement uses TRBV9 and TRBJ1-4; TRBD1 might be the D (6 bases). The sequence was collected from a man between 65 and 85 years old with acute or convalescent COVID-19. The sample taken for sequencing was peripheral blood. This CDR3 reads CASSVEPEGGKLFF. The CDR3 region has the DNA TGTGCCAGCAGCGTAGAACCGGAAGGGGGAAAACTGTTTTTT.